Detailed here is one T cell receptor beta chain. Its antigen is unknown. The sample belongs to a study of shared clonotypes between healthy human individuals. Study-wide results and caveats: Larger estimated richness was generally recorded for naive subsets relative to memory subsets.

The split of CD4+ cells yielded CD45RA+ naive and CD45RA-negative memory subsets. CDR3 length: 18 residues. Trimming removed 3 bases at V and 0 bases at J, with 20 bases between. CDR1 MNHEY and CDR2 SMNVEV come from the germline V gene (reference sequence). This table comes from immunoSEQ multiplex PCR, and its TCRdb copy is limited to in-frame clones, with some not included. The sample contains some 980,000 clones, over 60% of which appear only once. The TCR sequence derives from a man aged 18 to 30 in good health. The sample comprised memory CD4+ T cells sorted from blood. This sample's subset: CD45RA-negative fraction. The J gene is TRBJ1-2, the V gene TRBV27, with D possibly TRBD1 on 6 matching bases. The CDR3 is CASSLKSGRTETNYGYTF. For the CDR3, the DNA is TGTGCCAGCAGTTTGAAGTCGGGACGGACAGAAACTAACTATGGCTACACCTTC.